This note documents a single T cell receptor beta chain sequence. Its matching antigen is unknown. PCR was performed using 60 Vbeta and 13 Jbeta primers. Profiled with immunoSEQ multiplex PCR; TCRdb holds only in-frame clones, not every one. This sample has 90,000 to 100,000 clones, with roughly 67% found just once. The source of the sample is a study of cytomegalovirus exposure and HLA in healthy donors. Study as a whole: When 398 donors were genotyped, approximately 80% of them were found to fall in the Caucasian-associated ancestry cluster. Study conclusions and caveats: For most TCR sequences rarity was the rule, although some public TCRs occurred in many donors.

There are 11 residues in the CDR3. The origin of this receptor is a boy younger than 18 in good health and CMV-seropositive. The sequenced sample was PBMCs. This chain uses TRBV21-1 with TRBJ1-2. TRBV21-1 is deemed a pseudogene. The CDR3 region is CASRIESGYTF. CDR3 nucleotide sequence: TGTGCCAGCAGGATCGAGAGCGGCTACACCTTC.